A few counts support the clone carrying this TCR beta chain. Only in-frame clones appear in the TCRdb table, and some are missing; sequencing was by immunoSEQ multiplex PCR. The table has about 78,000 clones, almost 95% seen once; the top ten hold approximately 3%. V lost 9 bases and J 3 bases, leaving 22 bases between the germline ends. CDR1 is MDHEN and CDR2 is SYDVKM in the germline V gene. The CDR3 is made up of 16 amino acids. This specimen comes from a study of OX40 agonist ivuxolimab in advanced cancers. The sequence came from an adult with an advanced solid tumor such as melanoma, head and neck, liver or kidney cancer. The sample was CD4+ or CD8+ T cells sorted from blood, taken in a trial of the OX40 agonist ivuxolimab. The chain recombines TRBV28 with TRBJ2-3, with D perhaps matching TRBD2 (5 bases). The CDR3 nucleotides read TGTGCCAGTACCGTGGGCCTAGCCCTTAGGACAGATACGCAGTATTTT. This sequence encodes CASTVGLALRTDTQYF.